This TCR beta chain was profiled in a study of blood T cell repertoires in COVID-19. Across the whole study: PBMCs, B-cell-depleted T cells, or T cells were the source of the cDNA or gDNA that made up the material.

Clones were read by immunoSEQ multiplex PCR, and TCRdb kept only the in-frame ones, dropping some. The sample consists of 350,000 to 400,000 clones, less than 90% of them appearing once. The sequence was collected from a woman aged 30 to 39 who had recovered from COVID-19. Sequencing was done on a sample of PBMCs or T cells enriched from blood (not recorded which).

The DNA of the CDR3 is TGTGCCAGCAGGACAGGCGAAGAGACCCAGTACTTC. Translated: CASRTGEETQYF. The chain employs TRBV2 and TRBJ2-5, with a tentative D call TRBD1 (6 bases). V lost 6 bases to trimming and J lost 3 bases, with 8 bases between them. The CDR3 has 12 amino acids. CDR1 SNHLY and CDR2 FYNNEI come from the germline V gene.